This passage covers 14 T cell receptor beta chains from one sample sequenced in a study of blood T cell repertoires in COVID-19. The method was immunoSEQ multiplex PCR; TCRdb's version includes in-frame clones alone and lacks a portion of them. The table lists about 76,000 clones, around nine tenths of them singletons. The sequenced sample consisted of peripheral blood. Source of these receptors: a man over 45 with active COVID-19.

V and J are TRBV7-2 and TRBJ1-5; 9 bases match TRBD1. The CDR3 has 16 residues. Germline V gene data show CDR1 as SGHTA and CDR2 as FQGNSA. V gave up 4 bases and J gave up 1 base; unmatched junction bases: 5. The CDR3 DNA reads TGTGCCAGCAGCTACTGGACAGGGGCGAGCAATCAGCCCCAGCATTTT. It is translated as CASSYWTGASNQPQHF.

As DNA, the CDR3 is TGTGCCAGCAGCTTAGCCAGTGCCGCGGGAGTTTCGTACACCGGGGAGCTGTTTTTT. Its protein product is CASSLASAAGVSYTGELFF. The chain recombines TRBV7-6 with TRBJ2-2; 7 bases match TRBD2. This CDR3 region has 19 residues. Looked up from germline, CDR1 is SGHVS and CDR2 is FNYEAQ. J lost 3 bases, V lost 0 bases, and 13 bases had no gene match.

V usage is TRBV7-9 and J usage is TRBJ2-1, with D hard to call. The CDR3 consists of 12 residues. The V gene lost 4 bases and the J gene lost 10 bases, with 11 bases spanning the gap. The germline gives CDR1 SEHNR, CDR2 FQNEAQ (reference sequence). CDR3 protein: CASSSRVEEQFF. CDR3 sequence (DNA): TGTGCCAGCAGCTCCCGCGTAGAGGAGCAGTTCTTC.

The chain carries TRBV9 and TRBJ2-7, with TRBD1 identical over 7 bases. The CDR3 length is 14 residues. Germline loops: CDR1 SGDLS, CDR2 YYNGEE. The J segment lost 2 bases and the V segment lost 3 bases, leaving 5 bases of the junction unmatched. The CDR3 DNA sequence: TGTGCCAGCAGCGGGGACAGCCCACCCTACGAGCAGTACTTC. Amino acids: CASSGDSPPYEQYF.

The chain is built from TRBV5-1 and TRBJ2-2; D may be TRBD2 (6 bases). The CDR3 has 15 residues. Trimming shortened V by 2 bases and J by 6 bases, and 14 bases separated the two germline ends. Germline CDR1 SGHRS, CDR2 YFSETQ. The CDR3 region is CASSFLSLAPGELFF. The CDR3 DNA reads as TGCGCCAGCAGCTTCCTATCACTAGCCCCCGGGGAGCTGTTTTTT.

The gene calls are TRBV6-2 or TRBV6-3 and TRBJ2-2, with 8 bases matching TRBD2. V lost 2 bases, J lost 4 bases, and 0 bases stayed unmatched. This CDR3 region has 14 residues. Germline-derived CDR1 and CDR2 are MNHEY and SVGEGT. The chain's CDR3 is CASSYLAGTGELFF. CDR3 in DNA: TGTGCCAGCAGTTACCTAGCGGGCACCGGGGAGCTGTTTTTT.

J is TRBJ1-3 and V is TRBV6-5; D might be TRBD1 (6 bases). The germline V gene has CDR1 MNHEY and CDR2 SVGAGI. Trimming took off 6 bases at V and 2 bases at J, with 11 bases between the two ends. The CDR3 is made up of 14 amino acids. CDR3 coding DNA: TGTGCCAGCAGCAGGGGACAAGCTGGAAACACCATATATTTT. The encoded protein is CASSRGQAGNTIYF.

This clone was detected once. V usage is TRBV12-3 or TRBV12-4 and J usage is TRBJ2-2; TRBD2 might be the D (5 bases). Trimming shortened V by 2 bases and J by 8 bases, and 6 bases separated the two germline ends. This CDR3 region has 12 residues. CDR3 protein: CASSLTGGELFF. CDR3 sequence (DNA): TGTGCCAGCAGTTTAACGGGAGGGGAGCTGTTTTTT.

The V gene is TRBV28, the J gene TRBJ1-4; tentative D call: TRBD1 (5 bases). The V end was cut by 4 bases, the J end by 2 bases, with 11 bases between. Germline CDR1 is MDHEN and CDR2 is SYDVKM. CDR3 length: 15 amino acids. The CDR3 protein is CASSSQGNTNEKLFF. In DNA, the CDR3 is TGTGCCAGCAGTTCCCAGGGAAATACTAATGAAAAACTGTTTTTT. The whole variable domain, filled in from reference TRBV28 and TRBJ1-4, reads DVKVTQSSRYLVKRTGEKVFLECVQDMDHENMFWYRQDPGLGLRLIYFSYDVKMKEKGDIPEGYSVSREKKERFSLILESASTNQTSMYLCASSSQGNTNEKLFFGSGTQLSVL.

The J gene is TRBJ2-7, the V gene TRBV18; 7 bases line up with TRBD1. CDR1 and CDR2 from the germline V gene are KGHSH and LQKENI. The CDR3 totals 15 residues. Germline trimming cut 2 bases from V and 5 bases from J; bases unmatched to any gene: 9. In nucleotides, the CDR3 is TGTGCCAGCTCACCAAGGAAGGGTACAGGGGACGAGCAGTACTTC. Its translation is CASSPRKGTGDEQYF.

The chain carries TRBV19 and TRBJ2-1; 14 positions match TRBD2. With V trimmed by 1 base and J by 7 bases, 12 bases remained unmatched. The CDR3 runs 19 residues. Germline assignment: CDR1 LNHDA and CDR2 SQIVND (reference sequence). The CDR3 bases are TGTGCCAGTAGTATAGTATTTCGAGGGACTAGCGGGAGATATAATGAGCAGTTCTTC. Translated, it gives CASSIVFRGTSGRYNEQFF.

The gene calls are TRBV5-1 and TRBJ2-5, with D perhaps TRBD2 (6 bases). This CDR3 comprises 14 residues. CDR1 is SGHRS and CDR2 is YFSETQ in the germline V gene. The V gene lost 0 bases and the J gene lost 5 bases, with 11 bases spanning the gap. CDR3 region: CASSLAGGDETQYF. The CDR3 DNA is TGCGCCAGCAGCTTGGCGGGCGGGGATGAGACCCAGTACTTC.

V is TRBV7-9 and J is TRBJ1-2, with D uncertain. V lost 0 bases to trimming and J lost 2 bases, with 4 bases between them. The CDR3 has 13 amino acids. Per germline, CDR1 SEHNR and CDR2 FQNEAQ (reference sequence). This chain's CDR3 is CASSLAGNYGYTF. DNA of the CDR3: TGTGCCAGCAGCTTAGCCGGGAACTATGGCTACACCTTC.

The rearrangement joins TRBV5-4 to TRBJ1-2; 9 bases match TRBD1. J lost 6 bases, V lost 4 bases, and 4 bases had no gene match. The CDR3 runs to 13 residues. CDR1 and CDR2 from the germline V gene are SGHNT and YYREEE (reference sequence). CDR3 bases: TGTGCCAGCAGCGCCGGGACAGGGAATGGCTACACCTTC. Protein sequence: CASSAGTGNGYTF.